The 21 T cell receptor beta chains reported below all come from one sample, sequenced in a study of blood T cell repertoires in COVID-19. Generated by immunoSEQ multiplex PCR, the TCRdb table keeps only in-frame clones and is missing some. The sample consists of around 20,000 clones, roughly 80% of them appearing once. Sequences were obtained from peripheral blood. The source is a man aged 35 to 55 with acute or convalescent COVID-19.

This clone showed up just a few times. The chain combines TRBV27 with TRBJ2-7; no firm D call. The CDR3 sequence is 13 residues long. The germline V gene has CDR1 MNHEY and CDR2 SMNVEV (reference sequence). V shed 0 bases and J shed 5 bases, with 8 bases lying between them. This CDR3 is CASSLSQRNEQYF. Written as DNA, the CDR3 is TGTGCCAGCAGTTTATCGCAGAGGAACGAGCAGTACTTC.

The chain uses TRBV7-8 and TRBJ2-2; 8 bases are a match to TRBD1. Germline values: CDR1 SGHVS, CDR2 FQNEAQ. The V gene end was trimmed by 2 bases and the J gene end by 4 bases; junction bases not matched to a gene: 3. CDR3 size: 15 residues. The CDR3 sequence: CASSLQGAGTGELFF. The CDR3 DNA is TGTGCCAGCAGCTTACAGGGGGCAGGCACCGGGGAGCTGTTTTTT.

This rearrangement joins TRBV7-9 to TRBJ1-3; 9 bases are shared with TRBD1. In germline, CDR1 is SEHNR, CDR2 FQNEAQ (reference sequence). With V trimmed by 4 bases and J by 3 bases, 4 bases remained unmatched. The CDR3 is made up of 15 amino acids. This CDR3 reads CASSWGQGFGNTIYF. In nucleotides, the CDR3 is TGTGCCAGCAGCTGGGGACAGGGCTTTGGAAACACCATATATTTT.

Written as DNA, the CDR3 is TGTGCCACCAGCAGAGAGGGCACAGGAGAAAAACTGTTTTTT. It encodes CATSREGTGEKLFF. The chain uses TRBV15 and TRBJ1-4; maybe TRBD1 (5 bases). The CDR3 has 14 amino acids. V was cut by 0 bases and J by 8 bases, with 10 bases left in between. Germline lookup yields CDR1 LNHNV and CDR2 YYDKDF (reference sequence).

This chain links TRBV14 with TRBJ2-7, with 10 nucleotides matching TRBD2. The ends lost 3 bases at V and 4 bases at J; junction bases unmatched: 3. Looked up from germline, CDR1 is SGHDN and CDR2 is FVKESK. CDR3 length: 14 amino acids. CDR3 sequence (DNA): TGTGCCAGCAGCCAGGGGACTAGCGATTACGAGCAGTACTTC. Its translation: CASSQGTSDYEQYF. The whole variable domain, filled in from reference TRBV14 and TRBJ2-7, reads EAGVTQFPSHSVIEKGQTVTLRCDPISGHDNLYWYRRVMGKEIKFLLHFVKESKQDESGMPNNRFLAERTGGTYSTLKVQPAELEDSGVYFCASSQGTSDYEQYFGPGTRLTVT.

This clone was picked up one time. The chain recombines TRBV7-2 with TRBJ2-5; tentatively, D is TRBD2 (6 bases). The CDR3 contains 14 residues. With 5 bases removed from V and 5 bases from J, the gap between germline ends came to 15 bases. The germline V gene encodes CDR1 SGHTA and CDR2 FQGNSA. CDR3 nucleotide sequence: TGTGCCAGCAGCCCCCCCGGGGGAGCGGAGACCCAGTACTTC. Its translation is CASSPPGGAETQYF.

This clone was counted only a few times. CDR3 DNA sequence: TGTGCCAGCAGTTACGGGACTAGCGGCGGCGAGCAGTACTTC. Protein: CASSYGTSGGEQYF. This chain joins TRBV7-8 and TRBJ2-7; 11 bases are shared with TRBD2. The CDR3 sequence is 14 residues long. CDR1 SGHVS and CDR2 FQNEAQ come from the germline V gene. The V segment lost 6 bases and the J segment 6 bases; nucleotides outside the gene matches: 7.

The chain has TRBV4-3 and TRBJ2-3; 14 bases are shared with TRBD2. J lost 2 bases, V lost 0 bases, and 4 bases had no gene match. This CDR3 comprises 18 residues. The germline V gene has CDR1 LGHNA and CDR2 YSLEER. The chain's CDR3 is CASSQDWGLAGVTDTQYF. CDR3 bases: TGCGCCAGCAGCCAAGATTGGGGACTAGCGGGAGTCACAGATACGCAGTATTTT.

The J gene is TRBJ1-5, the V gene TRBV7-2, with D maybe TRBD1 (6 bases). The V gene's germline CDR1 is SGHTA and CDR2 FQGNSA. The CDR3 consists of 13 residues. V shed 3 bases and J shed 4 bases, with 7 bases lying between them. CDR3 sequence: CASSFTGNQPQHF. The CDR3 DNA is TGTGCCAGCAGCTTTACAGGGAATCAGCCCCAGCATTTT.

The rearrangement joins TRBV13 to TRBJ2-5, with D hard to call. The CDR3 extends over 13 amino acids. CDR1 is PRHDT, CDR2 FYEKMQ, per germline (reference sequence). V was trimmed by 3 bases and J by 1 base, leaving 6 bases between them. The CDR3 loop is CASSFEAQETQYF. As DNA, the CDR3 is TGTGCCAGCAGCTTCGAAGCCCAAGAGACCCAGTACTTC.

The chain is built from TRBV19 and TRBJ1-2; D gene unclear. Germline assignment: CDR1 LNHDA and CDR2 SQIVND (reference sequence). Trimming pared 7 bases from V and 3 bases from J, leaving 12 bases between. The CDR3 consists of 13 residues. CDR3 DNA: TGTGCCAGTATGCGGGCCGGACACTATGGCTACACCTTC. It is translated as CASMRAGHYGYTF. Full variable domain (remainder filled in from reference TRBV19 and TRBJ1-2): DGGITQSPKYLFRKEGQNVTLSCEQNLNHDAMYWYRQDPGQGLRLIYYSQIVNDFQKGDIAEGYSVSREKKESFPLTVTSAQKNPTAFYLCASMRAGHYGYTFGSGTRLTVV.

The rearrangement joins TRBV4-1 to TRBJ2-1, with TRBD1 identical over 8 bases. The CDR3 is made up of 14 amino acids. V lost 5 bases to trimming and J lost 6 bases; unmatched junction nucleotides: 6. Germline-derived CDR1 and CDR2 are MGHRA and YSYEKL. In DNA form, the CDR3 reads TGCGCCAGCAGCACCTCTACAGGGGGCAATGAGCAGTTCTTC. Protein: CASSTSTGGNEQFF.

The chain uses TRBV5-8 and TRBJ1-2; perhaps TRBD1 as D (5 bases). The CDR3 covers 15 residues. Germline V gene lookup returns CDR1 SGHTS and CDR2 YDEGEE. V lost 0 bases and J 4 bases, leaving 13 bases between the germline ends. This CDR3 reads CASSLGRGWSYGYTF. The CDR3 DNA sequence: TGTGCCAGCAGCTTGGGAAGGGGCTGGAGCTATGGCTACACCTTC.

Sample share makes this clone medium-sized. The V and J genes are TRBV4-1 and TRBJ2-5, with D possibly TRBD2 on 6 matching bases. The CDR3 is 17 amino acids. Germline V gene data show CDR1 as MGHRA and CDR2 as YSYEKL. Deletions cut 0 bases from V and 4 bases from J, with 18 bases between. The CDR3 is CASSQDLELASGETQYF. The CDR3 DNA reads as TGCGCCAGCAGCCAAGACCTGGAGCTAGCGTCCGGAGAGACCCAGTACTTC.

V and J are TRBV30 and TRBJ1-3; TRBD1 aligns across 9 bases. This CDR3 comprises 13 residues. V lost 1 base, J lost 10 bases, and 5 bases stayed unmatched. Germline V gene lookup returns CDR1 GTSNPN and CDR2 SVGIG (reference sequence). In DNA, the CDR3 is TGTGCCTGGAGTGGGACAGGGGTTGATACCATATATTTT. Translated, it gives CAWSGTGVDTIYF.

The V call is TRBV4-1, the J call TRBJ1-2, with unresolved D. The germline CDR1 and CDR2 sequences are MGHRA and YSYEKL. V was pared by 0 bases and J by 4 bases, with 9 bases between. CDR3 length: 14 residues. This CDR3 reads CASSQDRVTYGYTF. In DNA, the CDR3 is TGCGCCAGCAGCCAAGATAGAGTAACCTATGGCTACACCTTC.

The chain is built from TRBV5-8 and TRBJ1-3; no clear D. Germline CDR1 SGHTS, CDR2 YDEGEE. CDR3 length: 14 amino acids. Trimming took off 0 bases at V and 4 bases at J, with 8 bases between the two ends. CDR3 loop: CASSLDSGGNTIYF. The CDR3 bases are TGTGCCAGCAGCTTGGACAGTGGGGGAAACACCATATATTTT.

V and J are TRBV3-1 (or the pseudogene TRBV3-2) and TRBJ1-5; 11 bases fit TRBD1. CDR3 size: 17 residues. The V gene end was trimmed by 4 bases and the J gene end by 7 bases; junction bases not matched to a gene: 12. Germline CDR1 reads LGHDT; CDR2 reads YNNKEL (reference sequence). The CDR3 region has the DNA TGTGCCAGCAGCCCCCCTCCGGGACAGGGGGGATGGCAGCCCCAGCATTTT. Translating gives CASSPPPGQGGWQPQHF.

The chain uses TRBV5-1 and TRBJ1-5, with TRBD1 matching over 7 bases. V lost 4 bases and J lost 6; bases outside the gene matches: 10. The CDR3 totals 15 residues. CDR1 and CDR2 (germline): SGHRS, YFSETQ. CDR3: CASSAAGGTGQPQHF. The CDR3 DNA reads TGCGCCAGCAGCGCGGCAGGGGGGACGGGTCAGCCCCAGCATTTT.

This chain joins TRBV11-2 and TRBJ2-7; 8 nucleotides match TRBD1. J gave up 4 bases and V 5 bases, and 4 bases lay outside the gene matches. Germline CDR1 is SGHAT and CDR2 is FQNNGV. The length of the CDR3 is 13 residues. Written as DNA, the CDR3 is TGTGCCAGCAGCACGGACAGGGAATACGAGCAGTACTTC. It encodes CASSTDREYEQYF. Drawing the rest from reference TRBV11-2 and TRBJ2-7, the complete variable domain is EAGVAQSPRYKIIEKRQSVAFWCNPISGHATLYWYQQILGQGPKLLIQFQNNGVVDDSQLPKDRFSAERLKGVDSTLKIQPAKLEDSAVYLCASSTDREYEQYFGPGTRLTVT.

J is TRBJ2-1 and V is TRBV11-3; D is unresolved. Trimming took off 1 base at V and 7 bases at J, with 8 bases between the two ends. The CDR3 runs to 13 residues. The V gene's germline CDR1 is SGHNT and CDR2 YENEEA. CDR3 in amino acids: CASSLVPGNEQFF. The CDR3 region has the DNA TGTGCCAGCAGCTTAGTACCCGGGAATGAGCAGTTCTTC. The full variable domain, rest sourced from reference TRBV11-3 and TRBJ2-1, is EAGVVQSPRYKIIEKKQPVAFWCNPISGHNTLYWYLQNLGQGPELLIRYENEEAVDDSQLPKDRFSAERLKGVDSTLKIQPAELGDSAVYLCASSLVPGNEQFFGPGTRLTVL.